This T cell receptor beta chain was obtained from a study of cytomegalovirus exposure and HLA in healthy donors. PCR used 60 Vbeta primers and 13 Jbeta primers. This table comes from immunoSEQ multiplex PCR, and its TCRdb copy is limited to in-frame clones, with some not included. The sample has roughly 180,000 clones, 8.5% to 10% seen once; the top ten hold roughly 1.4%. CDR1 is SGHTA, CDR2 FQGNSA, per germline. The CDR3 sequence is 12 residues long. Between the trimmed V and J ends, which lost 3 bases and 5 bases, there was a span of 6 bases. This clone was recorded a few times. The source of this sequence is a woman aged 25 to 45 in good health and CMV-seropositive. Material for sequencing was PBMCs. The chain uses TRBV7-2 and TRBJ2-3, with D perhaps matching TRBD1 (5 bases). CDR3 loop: CASSFRGDTQYF. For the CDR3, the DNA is TGTGCCAGCAGCTTTAGGGGAGATACGCAGTATTTT.